A selection of T cell receptor beta chains follows, all from one sample in a study of shared clonotypes between healthy human individuals. Generated by immunoSEQ multiplex PCR, the TCRdb table keeps only in-frame clones and is missing some. Of 520,000 or so clones listed, about four fifths were seen once; the top ten hold 10% to 15%. The sample consisted of PBMCs. These receptors were collected from a woman in her thirties or forties in good health. Some clones in this sample may be carry-over from other donors' samples. Both conserved end residues are part of each CDR3. The D gene is left open where the match is weak. Clone size is not always given. Where it is, it says once, few, many or a class for expanded clones.

D | J | size | V | DNA | CDR3
TRBD2 | TRBJ2-3 | few | TRBV18 | TGTGCCAGCTCACCATCGACTAGCCTGGCCACAGATACGCAGTATTTT | CASSPSTSLATDTQYF
TRBD1 | TRBJ2-2 | . | TRBV6-1 | TGTGCCAGCCGAGACAGGGGGCGCATCACCGGGGAGCTGTTTTTT | CASRDRGRITGELFF
. | TRBJ2-7 | . | TRBV29-1 | TGCAGCGTTCGTCAGGGAGGCCACGAGCAGTACTTC | CSVRQGGHEQYF
TRBD1 | TRBJ2-7 | . | TRBV30 | TGTGCCTGGAGTGTATGGCAGGGGGCCAGTGAGCAGTACTTC | CAWSVWQGASEQYF
TRBD1 | TRBJ1-2 | few | TRBV14 | TGTGCCAGCAGGCCGGGACAGGGATATGGCTACACCTTC | CASRPGQGYGYTF
. | TRBJ2-7 | . | TRBV30 | TGTGCCTGGTATAAGGGAGGGGGGCACGAGCAGTACTTC | CAWYKGGGHEQYF
TRBD1 | TRBJ2-5 | . | TRBV29-1 | TGCAGCGTAGAAACCGGGACAGGGGACCAAGAGACCCAGTACTTC | CSVETGTGDQETQYF
TRBD1 | TRBJ1-4 | . | TRBV11-2 | TGTGCCAGCAGCTCAGACGGGACAGCTAATGAAAAACTGTTTTTT | CASSSDGTANEKLFF
. | TRBJ1-2 | . | TRBV5-4 | TGTGCCAGCAGCGCCCCAGGAATCTATGGCTACACCTTC | CASSAPGIYGYTF
. | TRBJ1-2 | . | TRBV28 | TGTGCCAGCCGGATAAGCGGGGGGCTCTATGGCTACACCTTC | CASRISGGLYGYTF
TRBD1 | TRBJ1-2 | . | TRBV19 | TGTGCCAGTAACAGACAGGGGACGGGTGGCTACACCTTC | CASNRQGTGGYTF
. | TRBJ2-3 | . | TRBV11-2 | TGTGCCAGCAGCTTAAACTCCCGGGGGATGACAGATACGCAGTATTTT | CASSLNSRGMTDTQYF
. | TRBJ1-5 | . | TRBV7-2 | TGTGCCAGCAGCTCCGGGACACGCTATAGCAATCAGCCCCAGCATTTT | CASSSGTRYSNQPQHF
. | TRBJ1-5 | few | TRBV29-1 | TGCAGCGGGGGTGAGAGCAATCAGCCCCAGCATTTT | CSGGESNQPQHF
TRBD2 | TRBJ2-1 | . | TRBV7-2 | TGTGCCAGCAGCTTCCTCACTAGCGGTTTCTACAATGAGCAGTTCTTC | CASSFLTSGFYNEQFF
TRBD1 | TRBJ2-2 | . | TRBV18 | TGTGCCAGCTCACCTGCGGGACAGGGCGTCTTGAACACCGGGGAGCTGTTTTTT | CASSPAGQGVLNTGELFF
. | TRBJ2-7 | . | TRBV18 | TGTGCCAGCTCAATCGCTAGCGACTACGAGCAGTACTTC | CASSIASDYEQYF
. | TRBJ2-7 | . | TRBV7-9 | TGTGCCAGCAGCTTGGACGAGGGGAACGAGCAGTACTTC | CASSLDEGNEQYF
TRBD2 | TRBJ2-1 | many | TRBV10-2 | TGCGCCAGCAGTGGAAGGTTTGGGGCCGCCCTAGCGGGAGGGCCGGGGGATGAGCAGTTCTTC | CASSGRFGAALAGGPGDEQFF
TRBD1 | TRBJ2-1 | . | TRBV5-1 | TGCGCCAGCAGCCCCCGACAGGGGGCTGGGGATGAGCAGTTCTTC | CASSPRQGAGDEQFF
TRBD1 | TRBJ2-5 | . | TRBV19 | TGTGCCAGTAGTAGGGACAGTCTAACCCAGTACTTC | CASSRDSLTQYF
TRBD1 | TRBJ1-2 | few | TRBV4-1 | TGCGCCAGCAGCCCCCGGGACAGATTCCTGGGCTACACCTTC | CASSPRDRFLGYTF
. | TRBJ1-3 | . | TRBV9 | TGTGCCAGCAGCGTAGGTAACACCATATATTTT | CASSVGNTIYF
. | TRBJ1-2 | . | TRBV4-1 | TGCGCCAGCAGCCATTTGGCCAGGGCAGACTATGGCTACACCTTC | CASSHLARADYGYTF
. | TRBJ2-3 | . | TRBV27 | TGTGCCAGCCAGAGGGGGAGGGCCACAGATACGCAGTATTTT | CASQRGRATDTQYF
. | TRBJ1-5 | . | TRBV28 | TGTGCCAGCAGTTTATCCGGGCACAATCAGCCCCAGCATTTT | CASSLSGHNQPQHF
TRBD1 | TRBJ2-2 | . | TRBV28 | TGTGCCAGCAGGCCGACAGGGGAGAACACCGGGGAGCTGTTTTTT | CASRPTGENTGELFF
TRBD1 | TRBJ1-1 | . | TRBV13 | TGTGCCAGCAGCCAGGACAGGGGGCGGAGTGGAGCTTTCTTT | CASSQDRGRSGAFF
. | TRBJ1-4 | . | TRBV27 | TGTGCCAGCAGTTTCGGCAGGGTCCCTGCAACTAATGAAAAACTGTTTTTT | CASSFGRVPATNEKLFF
. | TRBJ1-5 | . | TRBV27 | TGTGCCAGCGGACAAATTCAGCAGCCCCAGCATTTT | CASGQIQQPQHF
TRBD1 | TRBJ1-6 | . | TRBV7-9 | TGTGCCAGCATCCCCGGTAAACCGGGACAGAGTAATTCACCCCTCCACTTT | CASIPGKPGQSNSPLHF
TRBD1 | TRBJ2-2 | . | TRBV9 | TGTGCCAGCAGCGTAGAACAGGGGGACACCGGGGAGCTGTTTTTT | CASSVEQGDTGELFF
. | TRBJ2-2 | . | TRBV28 | TGTGCCAGCCGGTCCAGTGGGGGGGAGCTGTTTTTT | CASRSSGGELFF
TRBD1 | TRBJ2-1 | many | TRBV7-9 | TGTGCCAGCAGCCCCAAGGACAGGCTGTCCAGTGAGCAGTTCTTC | CASSPKDRLSSEQFF
TRBD2 | TRBJ2-1 | . | TRBV5-1 | TGCGCCAGCAGCTCATCCGGACTAGCGGGCTACAATGAGCAGTTCTTC | CASSSSGLAGYNEQFF
TRBD1 | TRBJ2-7 | . | TRBV14 | TGTGCCAGCAGCCGCAGGGGGCATCTGGAAGAGCAGTACTTC | CASSRRGHLEEQYF
TRBD1 | TRBJ1-1 | . | TRBV27 | TGTGCCAGCAGTCCCAGAGGGACAGGGGCCACTGAAGCTTTCTTT | CASSPRGTGATEAFF
. | TRBJ2-1 | . | TRBV5-3 | TGTGCCAGAAGGTGCACTGGGGCTGAACCCTCCTACAATGAGCAGTTCTTC | CARRCTGAEPSYNEQFF
. | TRBJ1-2 | once | TRBV28 | TGTGCCAGCAGGGATCCCTGGGGGGGCTACACCTTC | CASRDPWGGYTF
. | TRBJ1-5 | . | TRBV7-2 | TGTGCCAGCAGCTGGAAACCAGGGGAGGGGCAGCCCCAGCATTTT | CASSWKPGEGQPQHF
TRBD1 | TRBJ1-4 | . | TRBV6-6 | TGTGCCAGCAGTTACGGGACAGGGGACGAAAAACTGTTTTTT | CASSYGTGDEKLFF
TRBD2 | TRBJ2-3 | . | TRBV7-3 | TGTGCCAGCAGCTTTGTTCGTAGGCGGGAGCCCCGCACAGATACGCAGTATTTT | CASSFVRRREPRTDTQYF
TRBD1 | TRBJ1-5 | few | TRBV5-5 | TGTGCCAGCAGCTTGGCGCTGACAGGGCAGCCCCAGCATTTT | CASSLALTGQPQHF
. | TRBJ2-1 | . | TRBV30 | TGTGCCTGGAGTGTAAGCCTAGCCGATTACAATGAGCAGTTCTTC | CAWSVSLADYNEQFF
TRBD2 | TRBJ2-3 | . | TRBV5-1 | TGCGCCAGCAGCTTGGAAGGGACTAGCCCAGATACGCAGTATTTT | CASSLEGTSPDTQYF